This T cell receptor (beta chain) was captured by sequencing in a study of blood T cell repertoires in COVID-19. Whole-study context: Some COVID-19 samples were acute and others convalescent; all came from the United States, Italy and Spain. T cells, B-cell-depleted T cells, or PBMCs supplied cDNA or gDNA.

In the study's own analysis: Using reference gene primer amplification, nucleated cell counts were estimated. Sequencing used immunoSEQ multiplex PCR; TCRdb keeps in-frame clones, though not all of them. The DNA was the basis for D and trimming; V, J and clone size are from that table. The sample holds over 60,000 clones, more than 70% seen once. The CDR3 covers 13 residues. CDR1 and CDR2 from the germline V gene are SSHAT and FNYEAQ (reference sequence). Concerning this clone itself: The junction does not match germline at one end; this may be a read error.

This clonotype originated in a woman older than 75 with active or convalescent COVID-19. The chain couples TRBV7-7 to TRBJ2-5, with TRBD1 as a possible D gene (5 bases). The sequencing input was peripheral blood. Here the CDR3 reads CASSFAGRETQYF. The CDR3, as DNA: TGTGCTAGCAGCTTCGCAGGGCGGGAGACCCAGTACTTC.